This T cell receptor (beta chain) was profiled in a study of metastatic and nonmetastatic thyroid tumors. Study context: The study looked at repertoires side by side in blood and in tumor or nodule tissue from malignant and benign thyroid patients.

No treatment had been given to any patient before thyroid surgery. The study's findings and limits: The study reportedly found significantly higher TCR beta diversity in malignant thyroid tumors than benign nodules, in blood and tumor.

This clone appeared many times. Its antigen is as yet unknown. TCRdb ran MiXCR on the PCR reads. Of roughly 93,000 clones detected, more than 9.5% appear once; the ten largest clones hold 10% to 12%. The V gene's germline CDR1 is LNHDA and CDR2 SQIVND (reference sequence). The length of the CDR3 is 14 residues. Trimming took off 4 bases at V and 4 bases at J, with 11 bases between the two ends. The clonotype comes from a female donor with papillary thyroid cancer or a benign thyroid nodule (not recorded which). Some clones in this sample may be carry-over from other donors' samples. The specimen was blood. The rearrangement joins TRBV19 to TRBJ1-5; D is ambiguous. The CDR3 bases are TGTGCCAGTAGTACGAACACGGGAAATCAGCCCCAGCATTTT. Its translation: CASSTNTGNQPQHF.